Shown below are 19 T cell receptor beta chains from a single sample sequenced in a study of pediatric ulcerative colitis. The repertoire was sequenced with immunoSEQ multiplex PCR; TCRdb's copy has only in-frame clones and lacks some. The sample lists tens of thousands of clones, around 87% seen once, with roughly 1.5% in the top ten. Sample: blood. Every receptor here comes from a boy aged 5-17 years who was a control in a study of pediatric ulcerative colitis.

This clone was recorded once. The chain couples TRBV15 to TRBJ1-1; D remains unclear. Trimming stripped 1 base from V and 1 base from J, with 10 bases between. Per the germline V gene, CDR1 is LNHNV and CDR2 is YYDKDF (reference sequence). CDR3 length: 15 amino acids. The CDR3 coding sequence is TGTGCCACCAGCAGAGGGATGAGCAAGAACACTGAAGCTTTCTTT. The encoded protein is CATSRGMSKNTEAFF.

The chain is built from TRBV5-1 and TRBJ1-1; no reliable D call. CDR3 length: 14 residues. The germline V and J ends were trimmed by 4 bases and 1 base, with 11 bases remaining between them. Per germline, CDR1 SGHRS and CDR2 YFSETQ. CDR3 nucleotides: TGCGCCAGCAGCGATGATTACCCGAACACTGAAGCTTTCTTT. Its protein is CASSDDYPNTEAFF.

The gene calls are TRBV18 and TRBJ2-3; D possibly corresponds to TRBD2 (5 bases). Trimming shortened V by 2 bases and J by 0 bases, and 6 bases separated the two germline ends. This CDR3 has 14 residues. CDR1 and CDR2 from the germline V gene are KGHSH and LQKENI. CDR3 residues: CASSPGSSTDTQYF. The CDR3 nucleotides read TGTGCCAGCTCACCAGGGAGTAGCACAGATACGCAGTATTTT.

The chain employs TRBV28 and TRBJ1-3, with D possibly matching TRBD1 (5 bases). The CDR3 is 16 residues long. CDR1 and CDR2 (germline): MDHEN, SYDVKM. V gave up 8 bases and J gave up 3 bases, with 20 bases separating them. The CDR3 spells CASYTGGLKFGNTIYF. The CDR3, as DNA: TGTGCCAGCTACACAGGCGGTTTGAAGTTTGGAAACACCATATATTTT.

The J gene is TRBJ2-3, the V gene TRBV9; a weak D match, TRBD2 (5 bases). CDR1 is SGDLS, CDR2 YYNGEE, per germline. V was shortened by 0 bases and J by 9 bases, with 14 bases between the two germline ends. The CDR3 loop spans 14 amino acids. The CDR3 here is CASSVEEVGPTQYF. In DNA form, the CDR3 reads TGTGCCAGCAGCGTAGAGGAGGTCGGACCCACGCAGTATTTT.

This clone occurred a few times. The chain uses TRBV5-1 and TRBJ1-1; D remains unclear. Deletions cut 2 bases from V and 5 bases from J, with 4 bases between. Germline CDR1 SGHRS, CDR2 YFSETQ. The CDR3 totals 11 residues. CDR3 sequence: CASSLGTEAFF. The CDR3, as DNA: TGCGCCAGCAGCTTAGGGACTGAAGCTTTCTTT.

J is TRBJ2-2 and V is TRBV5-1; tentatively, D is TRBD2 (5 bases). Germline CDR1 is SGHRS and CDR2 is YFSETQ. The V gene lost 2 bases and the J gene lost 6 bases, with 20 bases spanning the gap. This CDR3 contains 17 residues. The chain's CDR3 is CASSLRKTPADPGELFF. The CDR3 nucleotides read TGCGCCAGCAGCTTAAGGAAGACTCCAGCGGATCCCGGGGAGCTGTTTTTT. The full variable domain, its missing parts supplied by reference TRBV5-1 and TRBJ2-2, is KAGVTQTPRYLIKTRGQQVTLSCSPISGHRSVSWYQQTPGQGLQFLFEYFSETQRNKGNFPGRFSGRQFSNSRSEMNVSTLELGDSALYLCASSLRKTPADPGELFFGEGSRLTVL.

The chain's CDR3 is CATSREFDRNNQPQHF. CDR3 bases: TGTGCCACCAGCAGAGAATTCGACAGGAACAATCAGCCCCAGCATTTT. V is TRBV15 and J is TRBJ1-5; D is possibly TRBD1 (6 bases). From germline, CDR1 is LNHNV and CDR2 YYDKDF (reference sequence). V was pared by 0 bases and J by 3 bases, with 12 bases between. This CDR3 is built from 16 residues. Together with reference TRBV15 and TRBJ1-5, the CDR3 gives the full variable domain: DAMVIQNPRYQVTQFGKPVTLSCSQTLNHNVMYWYQQKSSQAPKLLFHYYDKDFNNEADTPDNFQSRRPNTSFCFLDIRSPGLGDTAMYLCATSREFDRNNQPQHFGDGTRLSIL.

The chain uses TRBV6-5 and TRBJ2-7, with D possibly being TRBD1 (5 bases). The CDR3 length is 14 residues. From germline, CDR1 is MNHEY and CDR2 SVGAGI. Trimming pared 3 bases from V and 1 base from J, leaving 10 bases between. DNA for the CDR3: TGTGCCAGCAGTTATCAGGGTAGATCCTACGAGCAGTACTTC. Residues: CASSYQGRSYEQYF.

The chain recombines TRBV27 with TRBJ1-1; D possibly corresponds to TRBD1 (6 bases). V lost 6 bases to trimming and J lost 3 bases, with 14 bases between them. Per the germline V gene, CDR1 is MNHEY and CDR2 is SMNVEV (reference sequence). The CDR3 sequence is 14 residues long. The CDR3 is CASRPAGDYTEAFF. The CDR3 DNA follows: TGTGCCAGCAGGCCTGCAGGGGATTACACTGAAGCTTTCTTT.

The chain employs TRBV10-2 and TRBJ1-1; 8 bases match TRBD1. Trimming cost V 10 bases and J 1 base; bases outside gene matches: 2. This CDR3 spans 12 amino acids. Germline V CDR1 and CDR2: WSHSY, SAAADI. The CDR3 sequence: CATGGANTEAFF. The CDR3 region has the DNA TGCGCCACAGGGGGCGCGAACACTGAAGCTTTCTTT.

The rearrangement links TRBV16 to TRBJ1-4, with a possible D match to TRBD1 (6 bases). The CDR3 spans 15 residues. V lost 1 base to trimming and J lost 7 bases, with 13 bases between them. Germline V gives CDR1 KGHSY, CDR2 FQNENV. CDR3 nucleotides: TGTGCCAGCAGCCAATTTGGAGGGGGAGGTGAAAAACTGTTTTTT. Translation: CASSQFGGGGEKLFF.

CDR3: CASSQPSQFYGYTF. CDR3 bases: TGCGCCAGCAGCCAACCTTCCCAATTCTATGGCTACACCTTC. The rearrangement links TRBV4-1 to TRBJ1-2; D uncertain. V was shortened by 2 bases and J by 4 bases, with 11 bases between the two germline ends. CDR1 MGHRA and CDR2 YSYEKL come from the germline V gene. The CDR3 runs 14 residues.

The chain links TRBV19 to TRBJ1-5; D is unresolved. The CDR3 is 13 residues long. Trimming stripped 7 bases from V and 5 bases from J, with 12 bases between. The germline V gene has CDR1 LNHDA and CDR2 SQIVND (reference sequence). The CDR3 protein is CASKDFTDQPQHF. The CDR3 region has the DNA TGTGCCAGTAAGGACTTTACCGATCAGCCCCAGCATTTT.

CDR3: CASSEPGVTPFYEQYF. CDR3 bases: TGTGCCAGCAGTGAACCCGGGGTAACCCCATTCTACGAGCAGTACTTC. The rearrangement uses TRBV6-1 and TRBJ2-7, with D tentatively TRBD2 (5 bases). The germline V gene has CDR1 MNHNS and CDR2 SASEGT. This CDR3 has 16 amino acids. The ends were cut back, 2 bases at V and 3 bases at J, with 17 bases in the middle.

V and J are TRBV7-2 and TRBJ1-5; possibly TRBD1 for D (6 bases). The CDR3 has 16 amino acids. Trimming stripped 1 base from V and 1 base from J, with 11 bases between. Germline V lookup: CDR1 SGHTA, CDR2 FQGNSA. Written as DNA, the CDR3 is TGTGCCAGCAGCTTAGAACACACAGGGAGCAATCAGCCCCAGCATTTT. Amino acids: CASSLEHTGSNQPQHF.

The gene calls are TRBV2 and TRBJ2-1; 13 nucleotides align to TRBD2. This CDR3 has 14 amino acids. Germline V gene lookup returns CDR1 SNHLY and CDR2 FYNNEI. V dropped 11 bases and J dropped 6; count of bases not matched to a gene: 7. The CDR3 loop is CAARLAGGSNEQFF. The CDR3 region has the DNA TGTGCCGCCAGACTAGCGGGAGGCTCCAATGAGCAGTTCTTC.

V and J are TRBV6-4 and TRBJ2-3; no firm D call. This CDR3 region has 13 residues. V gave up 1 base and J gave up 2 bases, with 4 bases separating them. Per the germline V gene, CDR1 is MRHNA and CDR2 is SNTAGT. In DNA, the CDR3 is TGTGCCAGCAGTGACTGGACCACAGATACGCAGTATTTT. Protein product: CASSDWTTDTQYF.

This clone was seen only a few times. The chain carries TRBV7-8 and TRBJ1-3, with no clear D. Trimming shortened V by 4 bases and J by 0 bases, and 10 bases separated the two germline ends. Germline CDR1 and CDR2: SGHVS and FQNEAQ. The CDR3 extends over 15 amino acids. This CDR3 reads CASSSVAHSGNTIYF. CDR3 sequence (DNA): TGTGCCAGCAGCTCTGTTGCCCACTCTGGAAACACCATATATTTT.